The 26 T cell receptor beta chains in this list originate from one sample, sequenced in a study of blood T cell repertoires in COVID-19. TCRdb's copy holds only in-frame clones and misses some; the assay was immunoSEQ multiplex PCR. Here the sample spans 35,000 to 55,000 clones, approximately 70% being singletons. The sequencing sample was made of peripheral blood. The receptors were sampled from an elderly man with acute or convalescent COVID-19.

This clone was detected a few times. This sequence joins TRBV4-1 and TRBJ2-6, with 7 bases identical to TRBD1. V gave up 0 bases and J gave up 0 bases; unmatched junction bases: 5. The CDR3 contains 18 residues. Germline V gene lookup returns CDR1 MGHRA and CDR2 YSYEKL. The CDR3 here is CASSQETGTSSGANVLTF. For the CDR3, the DNA is TGCGCCAGCAGCCAAGAGACAGGGACCAGCTCTGGGGCCAACGTCCTGACTTTC.

The chain links TRBV11-1 to TRBJ1-4; D is unclear. This CDR3 comprises 12 residues. Trimming removed 4 bases from V and 8 bases from J, with 8 bases in between. In germline, CDR1 is SGHAT, CDR2 FQDESV (reference sequence). In nucleotides, the CDR3 is TGTGCCAGCAGCTCCGGTTCGGAAAAACTGTTTTTT. This sequence encodes CASSSGSEKLFF. The full variable domain, with the rest looked up from reference TRBV11-1 and TRBJ1-4, is EAEVAQSPRYKITEKSQAVAFWCDPISGHATLYWYRQILGQGPELLVQFQDESVVDDSQLPKDRFSAERLKGVDSTLKIQPAELGDSAMYLCASSSGSEKLFFGSGTQLSVL.

The chain links TRBV15 to TRBJ2-1; D gene uncertain. The germline V gene encodes CDR1 LNHNV and CDR2 YYDKDF (reference sequence). This CDR3 region has 13 residues. V lost 6 bases and J 3 bases, leaving 9 bases between the germline ends. The CDR3 reads CATREAVYNEQFF. Written as DNA, the CDR3 is TGTGCCACCAGAGAGGCGGTCTACAATGAGCAGTTCTTC. Together with reference TRBV15 and TRBJ2-1, the CDR3 gives the full variable domain: DAMVIQNPRYQVTQFGKPVTLSCSQTLNHNVMYWYQQKSSQAPKLLFHYYDKDFNNEADTPDNFQSRRPNTSFCFLDIRSPGLGDTAMYLCATREAVYNEQFFGPGTRLTVL.

The V gene is TRBV5-8, the J gene TRBJ2-3; D uncertain. V was clipped by 4 bases and J by 0 bases, with 6 bases between them. Germline V lookup: CDR1 SGHTS, CDR2 YDEGEE. The CDR3 has 13 residues. As DNA, the CDR3 is TGTGCCAGCAGCCTTGGCAGCACAGATACGCAGTATTTT. This sequence encodes CASSLGSTDTQYF.

The chain carries TRBV5-6 and TRBJ1-6, with 9 bases that match TRBD1. V lost 4 bases to trimming and J lost 10 bases; unmatched junction nucleotides: 9. The CDR3 is 15 residues long. Per the germline V gene, CDR1 is SGHDT and CDR2 is YYEEEE. In DNA, the CDR3 is TGTGCCAGCAGCCAAACAGGGACAGGGTGGTCACCCCTCCACTTT. As protein: CASSQTGTGWSPLHF. Based on the CDR3 plus reference TRBV5-6 and TRBJ1-6, the full variable domain is DAGVTQSPTHLIKTRGQQVTLRCSPKSGHDTVSWYQQALGQGPQFIFQYYEEEERQRGNFPDRFSGHQFPNYSSELNVNALLLGDSALYLCASSQTGTGWSPLHFGNGTRLTVT.

V gene TRBV27 combines with J gene TRBJ1-1, with 8 bases fitting TRBD1. V lost 5 bases to trimming and J lost 1 base; unmatched junction nucleotides: 6. In germline, CDR1 is MNHEY, CDR2 SMNVEV (reference sequence). The CDR3 length is 15 residues. The CDR3 reads CASSPSGQANTEAFF. The DNA of the CDR3 is TGTGCCAGCAGTCCATCGGGACAGGCGAACACTGAAGCTTTCTTT.

This clone was detected once. The chain combines TRBV11-2 with TRBJ1-4; TRBD1 agrees at 10 bases. Trimming removed 3 bases from V and 8 bases from J; junction bases left unmatched: 15. Germline loops: CDR1 SGHAT, CDR2 FQNNGV. The CDR3 is 18 amino acids. This chain's CDR3 is CASSLTGGGGSIVEKLFF. CDR3 bases: TGTGCCAGCAGCTTGACAGGGGGCGGGGGCTCTATAGTCGAAAAACTGTTTTTT.

The rearrangement uses TRBV20-1 and TRBJ2-7; D gene unclear. Looked up from germline, CDR1 is DFQATT and CDR2 is SNEGSKA (reference sequence). This CDR3 contains 11 residues. Trimming left V 7 bases short and J 4 bases short, with 11 bases between. In nucleotides, the CDR3 is TGCAGTGTTGGCAGTCATTACGAGCAGTACTTC. Encoded protein: CSVGSHYEQYF.

V is TRBV7-2 and J is TRBJ2-3, with TRBD2 as a possible D gene (7 bases). V was shortened by 4 bases and J by 1 base, with 21 bases between the two germline ends. The CDR3 totals 18 residues. Germline lookup yields CDR1 SGHTA and CDR2 FQGNSA. CDR3 region: CASSWGPWRGPGTDTQYF. The CDR3 DNA sequence: TGTGCCAGCAGCTGGGGCCCCTGGCGGGGGCCGGGCACAGATACGCAGTATTTT.

This clone turned up a few times. This chain's CDR3 is CASSFSGSTDTQYF. DNA for the CDR3: TGTGCCAGCAGTTTTTCAGGGAGCACAGATACGCAGTATTTT. The chain is built from TRBV27 and TRBJ2-3; perhaps TRBD1 as D (5 bases). Per the germline V gene, CDR1 is MNHEY and CDR2 is SMNVEV (reference sequence). The germline V and J ends were trimmed by 3 bases and 0 bases, with 7 bases remaining between them. The CDR3 loop spans 14 amino acids.

The chain uses TRBV7-2 and TRBJ1-2, with D perhaps matching TRBD1 (6 bases). V lost 2 bases, J lost 4 bases, and 17 bases lay in between. Looked up from germline, CDR1 is SGHTA and CDR2 is FQGNSA. This CDR3 spans 16 amino acids. The CDR3 nucleotides are TGTGCCAGCAGCTTATACTTCGGGACAAATTTCTATGGCTACACCTTC. As protein: CASSLYFGTNFYGYTF. The variable domain in full, with the rest retrieved from reference TRBV7-2 and TRBJ1-2, is GAGVSQSPSNKVTEKGKDVELRCDPISGHTALYWYRQSLGQGLEFLIYFQGNSAPDKSGLPSDRFSAERTGGSVSTLTIQRTQQEDSAVYLCASSLYFGTNFYGYTFGSGTRLTVV.

This chain links TRBV4-3 with TRBJ2-3, with 13 bases fitting TRBD2. Germline-derived CDR1 and CDR2 are LGHNA and YSLEER. Unmatched junction bases numbered 6, after V lost 5 bases and J lost 4 bases. This CDR3 contains 16 residues. CDR3 sequence: CASSSGTSGRADTQYF. CDR3 DNA sequence: TGCGCCAGCAGCAGCGGTACTAGCGGGAGGGCAGATACGCAGTATTTT.

This clone appeared a few times. The rearrangement uses TRBV7-7 and TRBJ1-6; D is undetermined. The CDR3 runs 14 residues. Germline-derived CDR1 and CDR2 are SSHAT and FNYEAQ (reference sequence). Trimming left V 4 bases short and J 8 bases short, with 12 bases between. CDR3 nucleotide sequence: TGTGCCAGCAGCTCGGGGAATCTGGATTCACCCCTCCACTTT. Protein sequence: CASSSGNLDSPLHF.

This clone was observed a single time. The V call is TRBV5-1, the J call TRBJ1-4; possible D gene TRBD1, 5 bases. This CDR3 contains 15 residues. Germline CDR1 is SGHRS and CDR2 is YFSETQ. With 4 bases removed from V and 7 bases from J, the gap between germline ends came to 17 bases. CDR3: CASSEGSGRGEKLFF. The CDR3 nucleotides read TGCGCCAGCAGCGAAGGGTCAGGGAGGGGTGAAAAACTGTTTTTT.

This sequence joins TRBV5-6 and TRBJ2-7; TRBD2 is a possible D gene (5 bases). CDR3 length equals 14 residues. Trimming cost V 3 bases and J 5 bases, with 15 bases left between them. From germline, CDR1 is SGHDT and CDR2 YYEEEE. The CDR3, as DNA: TGTGCCAGCAGCTCCCTCCCTAGCATCCACGAGCAGTACTTC. Protein sequence: CASSSLPSIHEQYF. The full variable domain, its missing parts supplied by reference TRBV5-6 and TRBJ2-7, is DAGVTQSPTHLIKTRGQQVTLRCSPKSGHDTVSWYQQALGQGPQFIFQYYEEEERQRGNFPDRFSGHQFPNYSSELNVNALLLGDSALYLCASSSLPSIHEQYFGPGTRLTVT.

This clone was counted only a few times. V gene TRBV27 combines with J gene TRBJ2-1; 8 bases fit TRBD2. CDR3 size: 15 residues. Germline values: CDR1 MNHEY, CDR2 SMNVEV (reference sequence). V lost 8 bases to trimming and J lost 4 bases; unmatched junction nucleotides: 10. Here the CDR3 reads CASGKGASGYNEQFF. CDR3 nucleotides: TGTGCCAGCGGAAAAGGGGCTAGCGGGTACAATGAGCAGTTCTTC.

This clone appeared a few times. V and J are TRBV6-5 and TRBJ2-7; TRBD1 might be the D (6 bases). The CDR3 consists of 15 residues. V lost 0 bases and J lost 3, with 12 bases in between. The V gene's germline CDR1 is MNHEY and CDR2 SVGAGI. The CDR3 sequence: CASSYSTGDLYEQYF. CDR3 coding DNA: TGTGCCAGCAGTTACTCGACAGGAGATCTCTACGAGCAGTACTTC.

The chain uses TRBV5-4 and TRBJ1-2; D is possibly TRBD1 (5 bases). CDR1 and CDR2 (germline): SGHNT, YYREEE (reference sequence). V was cut by 0 bases and J by 8 bases, with 14 bases left in between. The CDR3 has 14 residues. The CDR3 sequence is CASSLVGGDVGYTF. The CDR3, as DNA: TGTGCCAGCAGCTTGGTGGGGGGGGACGTCGGCTACACCTTC. The whole variable domain, remainder taken from reference TRBV5-4 and TRBJ1-2, is ETGVTQSPTHLIKTRGQQVTLRCSSQSGHNTVSWYQQALGQGPQFIFQYYREEENGRGNFPPRFSGLQFPNYSSELNVNALELDDSALYLCASSLVGGDVGYTFGSGTRLTVV.

The chain carries TRBV11-2 and TRBJ2-5; a possible D gene is TRBD1 (6 bases). V was shortened by 5 bases and J by 1 base, with 8 bases between the two germline ends. Per germline, CDR1 SGHAT and CDR2 FQNNGV. This CDR3 contains 13 residues. The CDR3 DNA follows: TGTGCCAGCAGCCGGGACACCCAAGAGACCCAGTACTTC. It is translated as CASSRDTQETQYF.

The chain couples TRBV18 to TRBJ1-2; 8 positions match TRBD1. Germline V gene lookup returns CDR1 KGHSH and CDR2 LQKENI. The CDR3 has 15 amino acids. V was clipped by 5 bases and J by 4 bases; unmatched bases: 9. Written as DNA, the CDR3 is TGTGCCAGCTCAATAGATCAGGGGGCGATCTATGGCTACACCTTC. Translated, it gives CASSIDQGAIYGYTF.

This clone showed up just once. The gene calls are TRBV4-1 and TRBJ2-5; TRBD2 agrees at 13 bases. Looked up from germline, CDR1 is MGHRA and CDR2 is YSYEKL. J gave up 0 bases and V 2 bases, and 6 bases lay outside the gene matches. The CDR3 has 18 amino acids. The CDR3 bases are TGCGCCAGCAGCCAAATCCGGGGGACTAGCGGGGACCAAGAGACCCAGTACTTC. Protein: CASSQIRGTSGDQETQYF.

This clone was seen just once. The V and J genes are TRBV27 and TRBJ1-2; D is unresolved. Trimming stripped 0 bases from V and 6 bases from J, with 11 bases between. This CDR3 is 14 amino acids long. The germline V gene has CDR1 MNHEY and CDR2 SMNVEV (reference sequence). The CDR3 is CASSLSGLPDGYTF. As DNA, the CDR3 is TGTGCCAGCAGTTTATCGGGCCTGCCCGATGGCTACACCTTC.

The chain joins TRBV5-4 to TRBJ2-1, with D possibly matching TRBD1 (5 bases). The CDR3 extends over 13 amino acids. Per the germline V gene, CDR1 is SGHNT and CDR2 is YYREEE (reference sequence). V was pared by 2 bases and J by 10 bases, with 13 bases between. As DNA, the CDR3 is TGTGCCAGCAGCTTAGTGGTGGGGCAAGAGCAGTTCTTC. Its protein is CASSLVVGQEQFF. The entire variable domain, with the rest obtained from reference TRBV5-4 and TRBJ2-1, is as follows: ETGVTQSPTHLIKTRGQQVTLRCSSQSGHNTVSWYQQALGQGPQFIFQYYREEENGRGNFPPRFSGLQFPNYSSELNVNALELDDSALYLCASSLVVGQEQFFGPGTRLTVL.

The CDR3: CASSPGRGRTEAFF. CDR3 nucleotides: TGTGCCAGCAGCCCTGGTAGGGGGCGTACTGAAGCTTTCTTT. The chain joins TRBV7-9 to TRBJ1-1; 7 bases agree with TRBD1. V dropped 5 bases and J dropped 5; count of bases not matched to a gene: 8. Germline V gene lookup returns CDR1 SEHNR and CDR2 FQNEAQ (reference sequence). CDR3 size: 14 residues.

V and J are TRBV4-1 and TRBJ1-1; TRBD1 matches at 7 bases. This CDR3 spans 16 amino acids. V was clipped by 0 bases and J by 5 bases; unmatched bases: 9. Per germline, CDR1 MGHRA and CDR2 YSYEKL. For the CDR3, the DNA is TGCGCCAGCAGCCAAGATCCAGACAGGGCTATTACTGAAGCTTTCTTT. Protein sequence: CASSQDPDRAITEAFF.

This clone has only a few counts. The junction does not match germline at one end; this may be a read error. V and J are TRBV7-9 and TRBJ2-3; 8 positions match TRBD1. CDR3 size: 12 residues. Germline lookup yields CDR1 SEHNR and CDR2 FQNEAQ (reference sequence). The CDR3 here is CASSLSGQAGAF. In nucleotides, the CDR3 is TGTGCCAGCAGCTTATCGGGACAGGCAGGAGCTTTT.